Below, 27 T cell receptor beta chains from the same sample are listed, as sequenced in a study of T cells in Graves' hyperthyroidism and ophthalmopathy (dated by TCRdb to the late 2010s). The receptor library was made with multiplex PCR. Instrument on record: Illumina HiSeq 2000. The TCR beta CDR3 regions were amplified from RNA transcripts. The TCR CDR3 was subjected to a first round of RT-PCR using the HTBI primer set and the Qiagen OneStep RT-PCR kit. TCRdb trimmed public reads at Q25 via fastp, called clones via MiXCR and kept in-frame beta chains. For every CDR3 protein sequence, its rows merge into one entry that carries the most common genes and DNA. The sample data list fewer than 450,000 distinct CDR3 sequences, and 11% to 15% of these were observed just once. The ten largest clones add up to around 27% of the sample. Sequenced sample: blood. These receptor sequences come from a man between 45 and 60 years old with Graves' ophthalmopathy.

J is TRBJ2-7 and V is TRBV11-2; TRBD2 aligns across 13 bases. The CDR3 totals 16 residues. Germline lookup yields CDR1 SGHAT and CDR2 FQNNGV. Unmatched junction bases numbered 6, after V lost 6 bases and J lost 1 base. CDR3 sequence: CASRGLAGAASYEQYF. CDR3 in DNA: TGTGCCAGCAGAGGACTAGCGGGAGCGGCATCCTACGAGCAGTACTTC.

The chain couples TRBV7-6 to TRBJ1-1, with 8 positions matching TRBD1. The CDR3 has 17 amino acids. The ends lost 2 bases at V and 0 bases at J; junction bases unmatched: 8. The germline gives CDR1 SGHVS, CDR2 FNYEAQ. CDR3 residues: CASSLRELTGVNTEAFF. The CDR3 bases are TGTGCCAGCAGCTTACGCGAACTGACAGGGGTGAACACTGAAGCTTTCTTT.

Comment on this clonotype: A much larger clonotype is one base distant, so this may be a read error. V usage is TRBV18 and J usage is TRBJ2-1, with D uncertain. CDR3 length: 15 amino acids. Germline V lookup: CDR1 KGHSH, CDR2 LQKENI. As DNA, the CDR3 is TGTGCCAGCCCACCACCGAGAGGATCCTACAATGAGCAGTTCTTC. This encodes CASPPPRGSYNEQFF.

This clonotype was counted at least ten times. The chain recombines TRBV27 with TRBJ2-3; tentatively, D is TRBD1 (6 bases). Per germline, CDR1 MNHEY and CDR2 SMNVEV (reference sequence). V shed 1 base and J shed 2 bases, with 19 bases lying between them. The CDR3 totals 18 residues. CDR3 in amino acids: CASSLYPPGQIHTDTQYF. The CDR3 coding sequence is TGTGCCAGCAGTTTATACCCCCCCGGACAGATTCACACAGATACGCAGTATTTT.

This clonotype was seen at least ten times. In nucleotides, the CDR3 is TGTGCCAGTAGTGGTGGGGGTACAGCGAGCTCCTACAATGAGCAGTTCTTC. Amino acids: CASSGGGTASSYNEQFF. The chain combines TRBV19 with TRBJ2-1; perhaps D is TRBD1 or TRBD2 (5 bases each). This CDR3 spans 17 amino acids. In germline, CDR1 is LNHDA, CDR2 SQIVND (reference sequence). Trimming took 5 bases from V and 0 from J, leaving 17 bases between them.

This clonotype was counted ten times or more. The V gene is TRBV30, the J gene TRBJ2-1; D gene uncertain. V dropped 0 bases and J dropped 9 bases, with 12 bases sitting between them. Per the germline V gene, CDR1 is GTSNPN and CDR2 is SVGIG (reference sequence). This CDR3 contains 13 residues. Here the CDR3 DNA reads TGTGCCTGGAGTGTATCCCCTAGAACTGAGCAGTTCTTC. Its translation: CAWSVSPRTEQFF.

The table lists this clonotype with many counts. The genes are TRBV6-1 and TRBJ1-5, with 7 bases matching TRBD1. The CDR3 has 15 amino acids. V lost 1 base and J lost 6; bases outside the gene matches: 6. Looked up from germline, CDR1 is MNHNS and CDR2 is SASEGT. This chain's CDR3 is CASSEGGTVSQPQHF. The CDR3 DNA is TGTGCCAGCAGTGAAGGTGGGACAGTTAGTCAGCCCCAGCATTTT.

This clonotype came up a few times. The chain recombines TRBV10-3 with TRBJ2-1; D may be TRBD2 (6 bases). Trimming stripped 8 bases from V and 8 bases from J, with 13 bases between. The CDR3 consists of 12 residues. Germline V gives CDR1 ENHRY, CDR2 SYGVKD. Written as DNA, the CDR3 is TGTGCCATCGAAACTAGCACCCATGAGCAGTTCTTC. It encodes CAIETSTHEQFF.

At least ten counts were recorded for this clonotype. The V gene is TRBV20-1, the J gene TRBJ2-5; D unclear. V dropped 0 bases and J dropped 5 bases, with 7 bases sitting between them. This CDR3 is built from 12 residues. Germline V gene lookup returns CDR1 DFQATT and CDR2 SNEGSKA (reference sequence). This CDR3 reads CSARDNSETQYF. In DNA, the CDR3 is TGCAGTGCTAGAGATAACAGTGAGACCCAGTACTTC.

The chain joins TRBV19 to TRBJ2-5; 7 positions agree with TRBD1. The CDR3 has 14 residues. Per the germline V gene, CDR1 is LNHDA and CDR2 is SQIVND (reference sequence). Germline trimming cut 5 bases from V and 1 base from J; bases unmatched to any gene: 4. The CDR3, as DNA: TGTGCCAGTAGTGCACAGGGGAGCCAAGAGACCCAGTACTTC. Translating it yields CASSAQGSQETQYF.

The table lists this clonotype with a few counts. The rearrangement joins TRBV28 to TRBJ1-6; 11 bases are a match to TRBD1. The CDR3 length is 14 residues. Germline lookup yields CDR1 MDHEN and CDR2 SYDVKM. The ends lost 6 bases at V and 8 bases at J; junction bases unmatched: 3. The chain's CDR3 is CASSRGQGDSPLHF. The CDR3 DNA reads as TGTGCCAGCAGCAGGGGACAGGGGGATTCACCCCTCCACTTT.

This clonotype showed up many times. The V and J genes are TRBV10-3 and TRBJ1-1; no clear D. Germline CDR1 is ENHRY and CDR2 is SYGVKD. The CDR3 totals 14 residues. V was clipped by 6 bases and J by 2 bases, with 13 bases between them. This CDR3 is CAIRIRDDNTEAFF. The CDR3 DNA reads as TGTGCCATCAGGATCCGAGATGATAACACTGAAGCTTTCTTT.

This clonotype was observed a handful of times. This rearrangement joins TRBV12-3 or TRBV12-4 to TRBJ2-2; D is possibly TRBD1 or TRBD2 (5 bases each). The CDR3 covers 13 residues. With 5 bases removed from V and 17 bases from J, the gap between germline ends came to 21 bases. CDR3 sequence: CASSGDIPGDPFF. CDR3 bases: TGTGCCAGCAGTGGCGATATACCCGGGGACCCTTTTTTT.

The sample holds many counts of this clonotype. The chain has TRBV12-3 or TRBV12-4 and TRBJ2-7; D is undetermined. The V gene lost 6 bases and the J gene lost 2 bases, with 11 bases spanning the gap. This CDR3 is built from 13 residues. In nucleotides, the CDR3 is TGTGCCAGCAGAATCTCAGGAACCTACGAGCAGTACTTC. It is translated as CASRISGTYEQYF.

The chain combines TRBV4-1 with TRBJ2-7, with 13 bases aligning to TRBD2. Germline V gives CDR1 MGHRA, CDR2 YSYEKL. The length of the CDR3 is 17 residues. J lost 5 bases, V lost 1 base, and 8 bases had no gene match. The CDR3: CASSQVKTSGRGDEQYF. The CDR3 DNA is TGCGCCAGCAGCCAAGTCAAAACTAGCGGGAGGGGTGACGAGCAGTACTTC.

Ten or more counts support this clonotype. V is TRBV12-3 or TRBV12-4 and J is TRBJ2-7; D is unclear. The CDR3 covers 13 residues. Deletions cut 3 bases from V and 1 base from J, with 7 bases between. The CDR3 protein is CASSLRISYEQYF. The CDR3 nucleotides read TGTGCCAGCAGTTTGAGGATTTCCTACGAGCAGTACTTC.

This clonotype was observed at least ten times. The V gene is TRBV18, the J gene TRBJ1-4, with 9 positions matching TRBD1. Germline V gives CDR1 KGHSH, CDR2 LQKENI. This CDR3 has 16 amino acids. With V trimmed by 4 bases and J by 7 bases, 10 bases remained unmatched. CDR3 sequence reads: CASSRPMGQGGEKLFF. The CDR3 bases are TGTGCCAGCTCACGGCCCATGGGACAGGGTGGTGAAAAACTGTTTTTT.

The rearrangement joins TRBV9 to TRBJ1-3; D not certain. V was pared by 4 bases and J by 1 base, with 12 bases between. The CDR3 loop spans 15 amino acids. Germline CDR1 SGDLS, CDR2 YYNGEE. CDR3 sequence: CASSSSGSSGNTIYF. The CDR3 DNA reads TGTGCCAGCAGCTCATCCGGGAGTTCTGGAAACACCATATATTTT.

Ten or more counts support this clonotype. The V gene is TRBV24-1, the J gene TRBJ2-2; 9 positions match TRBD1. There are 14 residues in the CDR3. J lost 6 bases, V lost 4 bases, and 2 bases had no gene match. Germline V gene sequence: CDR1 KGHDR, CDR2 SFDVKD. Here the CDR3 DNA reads TGTGCCACCAGTGAACAGGGGGCTGCCGGGGAGCTGTTTTTT. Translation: CATSEQGAAGELFF.

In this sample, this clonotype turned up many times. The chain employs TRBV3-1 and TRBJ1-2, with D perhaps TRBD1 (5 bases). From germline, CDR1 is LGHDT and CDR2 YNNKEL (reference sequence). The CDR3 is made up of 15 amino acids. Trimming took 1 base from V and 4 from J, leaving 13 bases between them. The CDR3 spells CASSQVEGFIYGYTF. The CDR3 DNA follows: TGTGCCAGCAGCCAAGTCGAGGGGTTTATCTATGGCTACACCTTC.

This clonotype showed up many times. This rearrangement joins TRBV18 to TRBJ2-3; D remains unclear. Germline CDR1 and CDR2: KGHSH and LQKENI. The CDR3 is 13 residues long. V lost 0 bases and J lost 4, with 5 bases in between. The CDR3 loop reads CASSPPVADTQYF. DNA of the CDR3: TGTGCCAGCTCACCACCGGTGGCAGATACGCAGTATTTT.

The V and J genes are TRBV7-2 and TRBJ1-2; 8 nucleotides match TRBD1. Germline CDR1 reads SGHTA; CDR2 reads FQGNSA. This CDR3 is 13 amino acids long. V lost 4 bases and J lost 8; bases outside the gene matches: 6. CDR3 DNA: TGTGCCAGCAGCTATCAACAGGGGGGGGGCTACACCTTC. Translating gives CASSYQQGGGYTF.

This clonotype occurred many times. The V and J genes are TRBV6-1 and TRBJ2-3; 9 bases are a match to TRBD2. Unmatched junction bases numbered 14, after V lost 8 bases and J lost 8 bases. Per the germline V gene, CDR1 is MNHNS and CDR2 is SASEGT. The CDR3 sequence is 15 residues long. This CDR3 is CASAPRLAALGTQYF. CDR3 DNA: TGTGCCAGCGCCCCAAGACTAGCGGCCCTTGGTACGCAGTATTTT.

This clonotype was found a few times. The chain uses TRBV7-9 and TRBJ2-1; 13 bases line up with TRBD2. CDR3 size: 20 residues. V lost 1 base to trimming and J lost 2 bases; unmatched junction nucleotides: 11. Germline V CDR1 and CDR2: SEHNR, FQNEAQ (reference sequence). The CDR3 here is CASSLVGQLAGGGAYNEQFF. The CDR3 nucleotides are TGTGCCAGCAGCTTAGTGGGTCAACTAGCGGGAGGGGGGGCCTACAATGAGCAGTTCTTC.

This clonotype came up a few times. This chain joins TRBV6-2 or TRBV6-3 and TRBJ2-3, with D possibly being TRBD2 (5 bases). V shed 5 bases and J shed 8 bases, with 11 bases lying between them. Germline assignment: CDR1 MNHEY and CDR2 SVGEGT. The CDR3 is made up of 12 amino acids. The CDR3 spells CASSTSGITQYF. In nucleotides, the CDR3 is TGTGCCAGCAGTACCTCCGGGATTACGCAGTATTTT.

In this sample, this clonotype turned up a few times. The DNA of the CDR3 is TGCAGTGCTACAGACTCGATGACTAGCACAGATACGCAGTATTTT. This codes for CSATDSMTSTDTQYF. The chain carries TRBV20-1 and TRBJ2-3; D call uncertain. The V gene lost 4 bases and the J gene lost 0 bases, with 14 bases spanning the gap. Germline V gives CDR1 DFQATT, CDR2 SNEGSKA (reference sequence). This CDR3 is built from 15 residues.

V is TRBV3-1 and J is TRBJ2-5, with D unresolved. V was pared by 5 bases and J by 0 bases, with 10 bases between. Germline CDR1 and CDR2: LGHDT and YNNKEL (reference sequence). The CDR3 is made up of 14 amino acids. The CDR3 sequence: CASSAKRDQETQYF. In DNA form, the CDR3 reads TGTGCCAGCAGCGCTAAGAGAGACCAAGAGACCCAGTACTTC.